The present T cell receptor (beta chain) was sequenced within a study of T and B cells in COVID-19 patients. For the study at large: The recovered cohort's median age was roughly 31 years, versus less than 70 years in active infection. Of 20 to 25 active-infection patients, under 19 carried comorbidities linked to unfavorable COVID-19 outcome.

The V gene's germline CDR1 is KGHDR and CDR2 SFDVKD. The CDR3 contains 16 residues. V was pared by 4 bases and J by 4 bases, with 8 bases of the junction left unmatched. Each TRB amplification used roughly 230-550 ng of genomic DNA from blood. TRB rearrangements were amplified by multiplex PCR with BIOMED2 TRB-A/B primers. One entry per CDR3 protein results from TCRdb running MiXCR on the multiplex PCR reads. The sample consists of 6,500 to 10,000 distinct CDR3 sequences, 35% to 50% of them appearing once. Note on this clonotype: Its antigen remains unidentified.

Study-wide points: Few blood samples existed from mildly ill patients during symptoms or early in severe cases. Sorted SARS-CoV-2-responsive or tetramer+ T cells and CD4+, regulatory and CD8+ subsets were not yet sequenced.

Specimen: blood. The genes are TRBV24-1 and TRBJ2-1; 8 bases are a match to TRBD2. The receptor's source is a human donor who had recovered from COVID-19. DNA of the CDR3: TGTGCCACCAGTGAACGAGCGGGGGATAAGTACAATGAGCAGTTCTTC. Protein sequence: CATSERAGDKYNEQFF.